The 20 T cell receptor beta chains reported below all come from one sample, sequenced in a study of T cells in Graves' hyperthyroidism and ophthalmopathy. Template material for amplifying TCR beta CDR3 regions consisted of RNA transcripts. When the TCR CDR3 underwent first-round RT-PCR, the HTBI primer set was used. TCRdb reprocessed the multiplex PCR reads with MiXCR, giving one entry per CDR3 protein. The table shows 370,000 or so distinct CDR3 sequences, with about a sixth occurring only once. The sequenced sample was blood. These receptors were taken from a woman between 18 and 29 years old with Graves' hyperthyroidism that later progressed to Graves' ophthalmopathy.

This chain connects TRBV3-1 to TRBJ2-3; the match to TRBD2 covers 16 bases. The V and J ends lost 3 bases and 3 bases, in that order; junction bases with no gene match: 12. This CDR3 contains 20 residues. Germline CDR1 LGHDT, CDR2 YNNKEL (reference sequence). The CDR3 DNA follows: TGTGCCAGCAGCCACACCGGGACTAGCGGGAGGGCCGGGAGAACAGATACGCAGTATTTT. This sequence encodes CASSHTGTSGRAGRTDTQYF.

The sample holds many counts of this clonotype. J is TRBJ2-7 and V is TRBV28; perhaps D is TRBD1 or TRBD2 (5 bases each). Germline values: CDR1 MDHEN, CDR2 SYDVKM. The CDR3 is made up of 16 amino acids. Trimming took off 7 bases at V and 0 bases at J, with 19 bases between the two ends. DNA of the CDR3: TGTGCCAGCAACTCAGCCGGGACCCCGAGCTCCTACGAGCAGTACTTC. It codes for CASNSAGTPSSYEQYF.

This clonotype was detected many times. J is TRBJ1-1 and V is TRBV27, with D perhaps matching TRBD1 (6 bases). The V gene lost 4 bases and the J gene lost 4 bases, with 13 bases spanning the gap. The CDR3 is made up of 14 amino acids. Germline assignment: CDR1 MNHEY and CDR2 SMNVEV (reference sequence). The CDR3 nucleotides are TGTGCCAGCAGTTCGCACAGGGTAACCACTGAAGCTTTCTTT. Its protein is CASSSHRVTTEAFF.

V and J are TRBV25-1 and TRBJ2-5; D perhaps matches TRBD2 (5 bases). Deletions cut 1 base from V and 0 bases from J, with 9 bases between. CDR3 length equals 15 residues. Germline V gene data show CDR1 as MGHDK and CDR2 as SYGVNS. CDR3 DNA: TGTGCCAGCAGTGAATTTCGGGGATACCAAGAGACCCAGTACTTC. Amino acids: CASSEFRGYQETQYF.

This clonotype showed up many times. The rearrangement joins TRBV5-1 to TRBJ2-3, with 11 bases that match TRBD2. The CDR3 extends over 16 amino acids. Germline V CDR1 and CDR2: SGHRS, YFSETQ. Trimming at V came to 4 bases and at J to 5 bases, leaving 9 bases not matched to a gene. CDR3 nucleotide sequence: TGCGCCAGCAGCCCGGCGACTAGCGGGACGGAAGATACGCAGTATTTT. Translating it yields CASSPATSGTEDTQYF.

There are many counts of this clonotype. The chain joins TRBV18 to TRBJ1-1; TRBD1 might be the D (6 bases). This CDR3 is 14 amino acids long. Trimming took 4 bases from V and 9 from J, leaving 18 bases between them. CDR1 is KGHSH, CDR2 LQKENI, per germline. CDR3 DNA sequence: TGTGCCAGCTCACACGGACAGAGAGGGAACCAAGCTTTCTTT. Translated: CASSHGQRGNQAFF.

This clonotype came up many times. V and J are TRBV29-1 and TRBJ1-1, with D unresolved. The germline V and J ends were trimmed by 1 base and 0 bases, with 6 bases remaining between them. This CDR3 has 13 amino acids. Germline CDR1 is SQVTM and CDR2 is ANQGSEA. This CDR3 is CSVEGRMNTEAFF. As DNA, the CDR3 is TGCAGCGTTGAAGGACGGATGAACACTGAAGCTTTCTTT.

The sample holds a few counts of this clonotype. The rearrangement uses TRBV10-3 and TRBJ1-1; possibly TRBD1 for D (5 bases). Germline loops: CDR1 ENHRY, CDR2 SYGVKD. This CDR3 spans 12 amino acids. V lost 4 bases, J lost 9 bases, and 12 bases lay in between. In DNA, the CDR3 is TGTGCCATCAGTGGGGGCAGTTCCCAAGCTTTCTTT. This encodes CAISGGSSQAFF.

This clonotype was counted at least ten times. The J gene is TRBJ2-5, the V gene TRBV7-9; 16 bases align to TRBD2. This CDR3 has 17 residues. Germline V gene lookup returns CDR1 SEHNR and CDR2 FQNEAQ (reference sequence). V was clipped by 3 bases and J by 5 bases; unmatched bases: 6. The CDR3 is CASSLGLAGGRDETQYF. DNA for the CDR3: TGTGCCAGCAGCTTGGGACTAGCGGGAGGGCGAGACGAGACCCAGTACTTC.

The table lists this clonotype with a few counts. The rearrangement links TRBV20-1 to TRBJ2-2; D not resolved. The CDR3 has 14 residues. The ends were cut back, 6 bases at V and 0 bases at J, with 11 bases in the middle. The germline gives CDR1 DFQATT, CDR2 SNEGSKA (reference sequence). The CDR3 is CSAPTYSNTGELFF. CDR3 sequence (DNA): TGCAGTGCGCCTACCTACTCGAACACCGGGGAGCTGTTTTTT.

This clonotype was counted at least ten times. This sequence joins TRBV3-1 and TRBJ2-7; D might be TRBD2 (5 bases). The germline gives CDR1 LGHDT, CDR2 YNNKEL (reference sequence). Trimming removed 4 bases from V and 2 bases from J, with 15 bases in between. The CDR3 has 15 residues. This CDR3 reads CASSLSQGSAYEQYF. In DNA, the CDR3 is TGTGCCAGCAGCCTGTCCCAAGGTAGCGCCTACGAGCAGTACTTC.

This clonotype has ten or more counts. The chain employs TRBV7-9 and TRBJ2-4; maybe TRBD1 (5 bases). From germline, CDR1 is SEHNR and CDR2 FQNEAQ (reference sequence). The ends were cut back, 1 base at V and 1 base at J, with 11 bases in the middle. CDR3 size: 16 residues. The CDR3 loop is CASSLDVTAAKNIQYF. CDR3 nucleotides: TGTGCCAGCAGCTTAGACGTGACAGCGGCCAAAAACATTCAGTACTTC.

This clonotype appeared many times. The chain joins TRBV7-9 to TRBJ1-1; D is perhaps TRBD1 (5 bases). CDR1 is SEHNR, CDR2 FQNEAQ, per germline (reference sequence). Trimming stripped 6 bases from V and 7 bases from J, with 12 bases between. CDR3 length: 12 residues. The CDR3 DNA reads as TGTGCCAGCAGTGGGGGACCCTTTGAAGCTTTCTTT. The encoded protein is CASSGGPFEAFF.

The genes are TRBV28 and TRBJ1-5; weak D call: TRBD1 (5 bases). Germline CDR1 and CDR2: MDHEN and SYDVKM. The CDR3 sequence is 16 residues long. Between the trimmed V and J ends, which lost 5 bases and 5 bases, there was a span of 19 bases. The CDR3 sequence is CASSPLDSGVDQPQHF. CDR3 nucleotides: TGTGCCAGCAGTCCGCTAGACTCGGGGGTCGATCAGCCCCAGCATTTT.

This clonotype was counted ten times or more. The genes are TRBV20-1 and TRBJ2-3; no clear D. CDR1 and CDR2 from the germline V gene are DFQATT and SNEGSKA (reference sequence). The CDR3 is 15 amino acids. The V and J ends lost 1 base and 0 bases respectively, with 11 bases between them. The CDR3 is CSARAAAISTDTQYF. The CDR3 DNA sequence: TGCAGTGCTAGAGCCGCGGCTATTAGCACAGATACGCAGTATTTT.

Comment on this clonotype: A single base separates this from a much larger clone, so it may be a read error. The chain has TRBV2 and TRBJ1-6; D remains unclear. This CDR3 is 15 amino acids long. Looked up from germline, CDR1 is SNHLY and CDR2 is FYNNEI. The CDR3 reads CVSILGSSYNSPLHF. The CDR3, as DNA: TGTGTCAGCATTCTCGGGAGCTCCTATAATTCACCCCTCCACTTT.

In this sample, this clonotype turned up many times. The chain uses TRBV5-5 and TRBJ2-1; D remains ambiguous. The CDR3 is 13 residues long. Per germline, CDR1 SGHKS and CDR2 YYEKEE (reference sequence). V gave up 0 bases and J gave up 9 bases, with 10 bases separating them. The CDR3: CASSLAWEGEQFF. CDR3 coding DNA: TGTGCCAGCAGCTTGGCCTGGGAAGGTGAGCAGTTCTTC.

The chain employs TRBV4-3 and TRBJ2-1; D may correspond to TRBD1 or TRBD2 (5 bases each). This CDR3 spans 13 amino acids. Germline V gene data show CDR1 as LGHNA and CDR2 as YSLEER. Trimming left V 6 bases short and J 6 bases short, with 12 bases between. In DNA form, the CDR3 reads TGCGCCAGCAGTTGGGGGTTCGCCAATGAGCAGTTCTTC. Its translation: CASSWGFANEQFF.

This clonotype was seen only a few times. The rearrangement links TRBV18 to TRBJ2-1; TRBD2 agrees at 12 bases. The CDR3 contains 13 residues. J gave up 11 bases and V 3 bases, and 2 bases lay outside the gene matches. Germline values: CDR1 KGHSH, CDR2 LQKENI. The CDR3 region is CASSPGLAGKQFF. DNA for the CDR3: TGTGCCAGCTCACCTGGACTAGCGGGAAAGCAGTTCTTC.

This clonotype occurred a few times. This chain joins TRBV19 and TRBJ1-1, with D hard to call. The ends were cut back, 4 bases at V and 6 bases at J, with 6 bases in the middle. This CDR3 region has 11 residues. Germline values: CDR1 LNHDA, CDR2 SQIVND (reference sequence). CDR3 bases: TGTGCCAGTAGTACCGCCTCTGAAGCTTTCTTT. Translated: CASSTASEAFF. Full variable domain (remainder filled in from reference TRBV19 and TRBJ1-1): DGGITQSPKYLFRKEGQNVTLSCEQNLNHDAMYWYRQDPGQGLRLIYYSQIVNDFQKGDIAEGYSVSREKKESFPLTVTSAQKNPTAFYLCASSTASEAFFGQGTRLTVV.